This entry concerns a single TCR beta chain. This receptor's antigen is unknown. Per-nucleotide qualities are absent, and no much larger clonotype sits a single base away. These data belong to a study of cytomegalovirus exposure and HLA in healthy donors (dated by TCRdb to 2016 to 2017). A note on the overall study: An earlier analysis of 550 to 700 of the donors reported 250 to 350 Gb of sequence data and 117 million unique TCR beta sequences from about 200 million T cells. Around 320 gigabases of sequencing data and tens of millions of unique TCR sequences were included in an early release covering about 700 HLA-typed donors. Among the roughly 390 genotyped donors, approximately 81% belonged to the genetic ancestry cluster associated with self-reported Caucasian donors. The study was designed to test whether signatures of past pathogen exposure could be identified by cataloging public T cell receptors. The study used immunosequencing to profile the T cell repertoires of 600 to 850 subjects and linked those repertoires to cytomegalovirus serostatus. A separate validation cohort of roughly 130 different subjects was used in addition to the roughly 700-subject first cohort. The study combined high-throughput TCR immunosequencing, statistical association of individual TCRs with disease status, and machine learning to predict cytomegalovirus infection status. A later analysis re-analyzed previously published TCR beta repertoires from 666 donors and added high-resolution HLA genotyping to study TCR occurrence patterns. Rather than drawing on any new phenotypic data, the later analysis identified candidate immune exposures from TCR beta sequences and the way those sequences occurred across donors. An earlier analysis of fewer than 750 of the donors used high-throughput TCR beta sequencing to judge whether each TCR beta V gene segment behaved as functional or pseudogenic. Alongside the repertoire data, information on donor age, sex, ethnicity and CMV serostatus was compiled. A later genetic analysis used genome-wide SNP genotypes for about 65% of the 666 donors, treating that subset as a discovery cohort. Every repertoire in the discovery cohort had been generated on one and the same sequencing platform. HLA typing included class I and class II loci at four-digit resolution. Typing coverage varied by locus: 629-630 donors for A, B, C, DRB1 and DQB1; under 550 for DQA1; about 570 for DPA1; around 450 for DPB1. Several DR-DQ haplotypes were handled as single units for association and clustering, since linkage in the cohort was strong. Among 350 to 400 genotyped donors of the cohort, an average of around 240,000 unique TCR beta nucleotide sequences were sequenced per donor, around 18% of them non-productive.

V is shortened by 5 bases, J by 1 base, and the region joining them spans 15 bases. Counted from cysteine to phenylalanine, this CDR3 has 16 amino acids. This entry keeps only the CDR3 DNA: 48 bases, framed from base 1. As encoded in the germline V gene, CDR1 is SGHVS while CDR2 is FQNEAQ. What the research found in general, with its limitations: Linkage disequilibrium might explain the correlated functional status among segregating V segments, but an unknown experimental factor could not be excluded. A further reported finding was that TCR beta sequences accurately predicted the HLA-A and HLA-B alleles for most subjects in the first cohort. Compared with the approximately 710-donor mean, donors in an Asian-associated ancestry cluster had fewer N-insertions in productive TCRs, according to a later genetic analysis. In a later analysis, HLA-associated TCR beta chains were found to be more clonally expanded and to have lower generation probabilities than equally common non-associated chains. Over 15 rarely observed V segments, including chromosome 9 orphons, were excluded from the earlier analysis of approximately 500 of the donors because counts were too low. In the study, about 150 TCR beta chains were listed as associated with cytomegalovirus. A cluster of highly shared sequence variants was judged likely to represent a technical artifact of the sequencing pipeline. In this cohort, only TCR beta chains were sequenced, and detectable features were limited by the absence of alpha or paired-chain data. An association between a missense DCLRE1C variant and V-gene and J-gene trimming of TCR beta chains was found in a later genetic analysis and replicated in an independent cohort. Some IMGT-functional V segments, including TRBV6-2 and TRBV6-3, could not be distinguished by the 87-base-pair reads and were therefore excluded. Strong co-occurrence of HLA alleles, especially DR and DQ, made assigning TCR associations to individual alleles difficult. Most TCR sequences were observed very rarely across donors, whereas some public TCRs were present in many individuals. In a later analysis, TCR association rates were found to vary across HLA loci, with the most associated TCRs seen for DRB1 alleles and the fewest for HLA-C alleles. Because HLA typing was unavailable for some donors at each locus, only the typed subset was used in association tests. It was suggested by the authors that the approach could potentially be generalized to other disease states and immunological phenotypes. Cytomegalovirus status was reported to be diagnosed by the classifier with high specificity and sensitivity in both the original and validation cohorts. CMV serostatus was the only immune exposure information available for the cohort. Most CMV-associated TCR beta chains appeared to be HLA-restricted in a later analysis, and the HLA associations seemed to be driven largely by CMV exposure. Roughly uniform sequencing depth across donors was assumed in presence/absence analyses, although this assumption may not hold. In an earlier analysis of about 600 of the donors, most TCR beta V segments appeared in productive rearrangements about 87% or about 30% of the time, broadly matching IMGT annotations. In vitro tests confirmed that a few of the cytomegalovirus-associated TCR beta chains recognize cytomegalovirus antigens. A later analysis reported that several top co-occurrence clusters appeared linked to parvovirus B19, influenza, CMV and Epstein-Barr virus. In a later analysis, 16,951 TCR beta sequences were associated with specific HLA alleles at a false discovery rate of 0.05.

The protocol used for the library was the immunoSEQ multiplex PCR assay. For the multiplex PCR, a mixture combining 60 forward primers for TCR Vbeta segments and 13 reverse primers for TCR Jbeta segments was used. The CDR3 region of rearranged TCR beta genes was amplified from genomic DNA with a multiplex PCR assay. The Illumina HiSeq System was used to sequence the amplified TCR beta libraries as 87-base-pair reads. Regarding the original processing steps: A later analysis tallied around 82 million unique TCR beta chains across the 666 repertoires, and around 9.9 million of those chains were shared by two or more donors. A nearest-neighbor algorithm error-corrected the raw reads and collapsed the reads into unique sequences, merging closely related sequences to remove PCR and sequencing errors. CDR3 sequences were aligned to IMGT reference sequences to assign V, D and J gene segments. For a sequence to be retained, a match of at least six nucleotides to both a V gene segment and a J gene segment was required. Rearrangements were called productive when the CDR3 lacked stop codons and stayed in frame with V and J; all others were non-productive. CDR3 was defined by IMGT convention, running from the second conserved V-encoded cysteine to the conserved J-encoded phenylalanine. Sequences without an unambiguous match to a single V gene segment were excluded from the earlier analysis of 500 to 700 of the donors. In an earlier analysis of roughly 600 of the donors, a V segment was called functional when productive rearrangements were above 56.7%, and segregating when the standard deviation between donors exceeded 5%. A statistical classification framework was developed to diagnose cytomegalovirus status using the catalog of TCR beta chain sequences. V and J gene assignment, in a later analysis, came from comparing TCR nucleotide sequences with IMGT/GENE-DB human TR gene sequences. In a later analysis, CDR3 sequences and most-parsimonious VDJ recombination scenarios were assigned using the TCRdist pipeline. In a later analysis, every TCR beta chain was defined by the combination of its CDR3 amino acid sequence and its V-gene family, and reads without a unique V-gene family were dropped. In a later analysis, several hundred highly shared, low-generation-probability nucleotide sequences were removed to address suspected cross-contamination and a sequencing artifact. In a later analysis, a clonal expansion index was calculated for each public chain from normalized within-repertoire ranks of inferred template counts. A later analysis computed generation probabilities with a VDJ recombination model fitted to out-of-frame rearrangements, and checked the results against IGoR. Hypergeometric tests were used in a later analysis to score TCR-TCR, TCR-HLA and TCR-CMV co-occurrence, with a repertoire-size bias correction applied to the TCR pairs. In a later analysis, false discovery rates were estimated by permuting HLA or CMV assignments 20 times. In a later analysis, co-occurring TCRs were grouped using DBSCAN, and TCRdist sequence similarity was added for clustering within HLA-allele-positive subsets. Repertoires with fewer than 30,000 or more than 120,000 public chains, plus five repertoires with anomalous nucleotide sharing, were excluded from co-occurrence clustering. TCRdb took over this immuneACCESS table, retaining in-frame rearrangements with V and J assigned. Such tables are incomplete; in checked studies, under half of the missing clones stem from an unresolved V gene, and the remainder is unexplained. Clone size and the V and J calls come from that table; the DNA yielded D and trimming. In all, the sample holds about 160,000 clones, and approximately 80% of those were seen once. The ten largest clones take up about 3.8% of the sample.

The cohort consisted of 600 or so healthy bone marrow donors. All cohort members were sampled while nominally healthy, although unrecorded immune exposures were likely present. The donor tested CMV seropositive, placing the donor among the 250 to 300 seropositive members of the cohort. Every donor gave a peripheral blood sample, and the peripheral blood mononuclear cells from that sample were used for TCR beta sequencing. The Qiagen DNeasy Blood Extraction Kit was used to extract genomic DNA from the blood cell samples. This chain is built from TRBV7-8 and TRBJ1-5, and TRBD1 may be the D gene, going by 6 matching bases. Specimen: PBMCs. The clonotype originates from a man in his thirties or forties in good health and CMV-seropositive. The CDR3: CASSLSRTVSNQPQHF. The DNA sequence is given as TGTGCCAGCAGCCTCTCCAGGACAGTGAGCAATCAGCCCCAGCATTTT.